A single sample is the source of the 7 T cell receptor beta chains below, sequenced in a study of blood T cell repertoires in COVID-19. Repertoires were generated with immunoSEQ multiplex PCR, while TCRdb's copy carries only in-frame clones and drops some. Of roughly 91,000 clones listed, 84% were seen once; the top ten hold 1.5% to 2.5%. Sequencing was carried out using peripheral blood. The receptors here all came from a man between 65 and 85 years old with active or convalescent COVID-19.

This chain links TRBV10-3 with TRBJ1-1; D is unclear. The V gene's germline CDR1 is ENHRY and CDR2 SYGVKD. V was trimmed by 0 bases and J by 0 bases, leaving 11 bases between them. The length of the CDR3 is 16 residues. The CDR3 loop is CAISESSTDLNTEAFF. The CDR3 region has the DNA TGTGCCATCAGTGAGTCAAGTACAGACCTGAACACTGAAGCTTTCTTT.

This clone was counted only a few times. This chain uses TRBV4-1 with TRBJ2-3; 8 nucleotides align to TRBD1. Germline CDR1 reads MGHRA; CDR2 reads YSYEKL. Trimming cost V 1 base and J 6 bases; bases outside gene matches: 12. This CDR3 region has 17 residues. The DNA for the CDR3 is TGCGCCAGCAGCCAAGGCACAGGGGGTACCTTCGGGGATACGCAGTATTTT. Protein sequence: CASSQGTGGTFGDTQYF.

The rearrangement links TRBV7-2 to TRBJ1-6; 9 bases line up with TRBD1. V shed 2 bases, J shed 9 bases, and the junction held 5 bases outside the gene matches. The length of the CDR3 is 15 residues. Germline assignment: CDR1 SGHTA and CDR2 FQGNSA. CDR3 nucleotide sequence: TGTGCCAGCAGCTTAAGGACAGGGGCGAGTTCACCCCTCCACTTT. It encodes CASSLRTGASSPLHF.

The V and J genes are TRBV2 and TRBJ2-7; TRBD1 matches 8 bases. The V gene end was trimmed by 6 bases and the J gene end by 6 bases; junction bases not matched to a gene: 7. The germline V gene has CDR1 SNHLY and CDR2 FYNNEI. The CDR3 spans 13 residues. The CDR3 region is CASSLDRVGEQYF. In nucleotides, the CDR3 is TGTGCCAGCAGCCTGGACAGGGTCGGCGAGCAGTACTTC.

V gene TRBV7-9 combines with J gene TRBJ1-1; perhaps TRBD1 as D (5 bases). Germline V lookup: CDR1 SEHNR, CDR2 FQNEAQ (reference sequence). This CDR3 comprises 15 residues. The ends were cut back, 5 bases at V and 3 bases at J, with 16 bases in the middle. The CDR3 DNA reads TGTGCCAGCAGCATCTCCGACAGACGGGACACTGAAGCTTTCTTT. This encodes CASSISDRRDTEAFF. The full variable domain, with the rest looked up from reference TRBV7-9 and TRBJ1-1, is DTGVSQNPRHKITKRGQNVTFRCDPISEHNRLYWYRQTLGQGPEFLTYFQNEAQLEKSRLLSDRFSAERPKGSFSTLEIQRTEQGDSAMYLCASSISDRRDTEAFFGQGTRLTVV.

The CDR3 DNA reads as TGTGCCAGCAGCTTAAACAGGGACAATGAGCAGTTCTTC. This sequence encodes CASSLNRDNEQFF. The rearrangement joins TRBV7-3 to TRBJ2-1; D possibly corresponds to TRBD1 (6 bases). The germline V and J ends were trimmed by 1 base and 5 bases, with 6 bases remaining between them. This CDR3 region has 13 residues. The germline V gene encodes CDR1 SGHTA and CDR2 FQGTGA.

The chain uses TRBV11-3 and TRBJ2-5; no reliable D call. V was trimmed by 1 base and J by 1 base, leaving 4 bases between them. This CDR3 is built from 13 residues. CDR1 is SGHNT and CDR2 is YENEEA in the germline V gene. For the CDR3, the DNA is TGTGCCAGCAGCTTAGGGAGCCAAGAGACCCAGTACTTC. Translated: CASSLGSQETQYF.